A single sample is the source of the 14 T cell receptor beta chains below, sequenced in a study of CXCR3 chemokines and chemotherapy response in bladder cancer. TCRdb processed the PCR reads anew with MiXCR; each CDR3 protein has one entry. The profile shows around 5,000 distinct CDR3 sequences, about 15% of them singletons. This sample was obtained from a patient whose treatment included neoadjuvant chemotherapy. These receptors were taken from a human donor with bladder cancer that responded to neoadjuvant chemotherapy.

There are many counts of this clonotype. Here the CDR3 reads CASSPRSGQPLYGYTF. The DNA for the CDR3 is TGTGCCAGCAGCCCCCGGTCGGGACAGCCCCTCTATGGCTACACCTTC. The rearrangement links TRBV7-2 to TRBJ1-2, with 7 bases identical to TRBD1. The germline V gene has CDR1 SGHTA and CDR2 FQGNSA. This CDR3 has 16 amino acids. Trimming took 5 bases from V and 4 from J; bases not matched to a gene: 13.

This clonotype was seen at least ten times. V and J are TRBV12-3 or TRBV12-4 and TRBJ2-2; 10 bases fit TRBD2. The CDR3 is 14 amino acids. Trimming removed 7 bases from V and 5 bases from J; junction bases left unmatched: 4. CDR3: CASKVAGGTGELFF. In DNA form, the CDR3 reads TGTGCCAGCAAGGTAGCGGGAGGAACCGGGGAGCTGTTTTTT.

This clonotype was detected ten times or more. The J gene is TRBJ2-1, the V gene TRBV27, with D possibly matching TRBD1 (6 bases). V was cut by 2 bases and J by 2 bases, with 10 bases left in between. Germline lookup yields CDR1 MNHEY and CDR2 SMNVEV (reference sequence). The CDR3 length is 15 residues. The CDR3 DNA is TGTGCCAGCAGTTTAAGGACAGCAGCCTACAATGAGCAGTTCTTC. Residues: CASSLRTAAYNEQFF.

This clonotype was detected many times. This chain links TRBV30 with TRBJ1-1; 8 bases match TRBD1. The CDR3 is 15 amino acids. The V gene's germline CDR1 is GTSNPN and CDR2 SVGIG (reference sequence). V lost 0 bases to trimming and J lost 2 bases; unmatched junction nucleotides: 5. The CDR3 DNA is TGTGCCTGGAGTGTACCGGGACAGGTCAACACTGAAGCTTTCTTT. Its protein is CAWSVPGQVNTEAFF.

This clonotype was observed many times. The V and J genes are TRBV6-5 and TRBJ2-3; 9 positions agree with TRBD1. The CDR3 extends over 15 amino acids. The trim removed 5 bases at V and 5 bases at J, leaving 8 bases unmatched. Germline V lookup: CDR1 MNHEY, CDR2 SVGAGI. The CDR3 here is CASSDNDRGGDTQYF. Written as DNA, the CDR3 is TGTGCCAGCAGTGACAACGACAGGGGGGGAGATACGCAGTATTTT.

This clonotype was seen a handful of times. The chain employs TRBV30 and TRBJ1-1, with D perhaps TRBD1 (6 bases). CDR1 and CDR2 (germline): GTSNPN, SVGIG (reference sequence). Between the trimmed V and J ends, which lost 3 bases and 0 bases, there was a span of 14 bases. This CDR3 is 15 amino acids long. CDR3 residues: CAWREGDWVNTEAFF. In DNA, the CDR3 is TGTGCCTGGAGAGAGGGGGATTGGGTGAACACTGAAGCTTTCTTT.

This clonotype has a count of ten or more. The genes are TRBV13 and TRBJ2-3; 14 bases align to TRBD2. The germline V gene encodes CDR1 PRHDT and CDR2 FYEKMQ (reference sequence). This CDR3 comprises 16 residues. Trimming cost V 4 bases and J 3 bases; bases outside gene matches: 3. As DNA, the CDR3 is TGTGCCAGCAGCTGGACTAGCGGGAGGATGACAGATACGCAGTATTTT. This sequence encodes CASSWTSGRMTDTQYF.

In DNA form, the CDR3 reads TGTGCCAGCAGTTTAAAAGGGGACTACGAGCAGTACTTC. It is translated as CASSLKGDYEQYF. The rearrangement joins TRBV12-3 or TRBV12-4 to TRBJ2-7; D is possibly TRBD1 (5 bases). V shed 2 bases and J shed 3 bases, with 8 bases lying between them. CDR3 length: 13 amino acids.

This clonotype has a count of ten or more. This chain uses TRBV11-3 with TRBJ2-7; no clear D gene. From germline, CDR1 is SGHNT and CDR2 YENEEA. The CDR3 sequence is 12 residues long. With 5 bases removed from V and 5 bases from J, the gap between germline ends came to 10 bases. The CDR3 DNA sequence: TGTGCCAGCAGCGATACTGGGCACGAGCAGTACTTC. Its protein product is CASSDTGHEQYF.

This clonotype is classed as medium-sized. The chain combines TRBV24-1 with TRBJ1-2; D uncertain. Trimming took off 4 bases at V and 3 bases at J, with 5 bases between the two ends. Germline values: CDR1 KGHDR, CDR2 SFDVKD. This CDR3 has 12 amino acids. CDR3: CATSENDYGYTF. The CDR3 bases are TGTGCCACCAGTGAGAATGACTATGGCTACACCTTC.

By frequency in the sample, this clonotype is medium-sized (0.01 to 0.1%). The genes are TRBV11-1 and TRBJ2-3; D is ambiguous. V lost 5 bases, J lost 2 bases, and 2 bases lay in between. Germline CDR1 is SGHAT and CDR2 is FQDESV (reference sequence). The CDR3 contains 11 residues. CDR3 sequence reads: CASSVTDTQYF. The CDR3 bases are TGTGCCAGCAGCGTCACAGATACGCAGTATTTT. The whole variable domain, filled in from reference TRBV11-1 and TRBJ2-3, reads EAEVAQSPRYKITEKSQAVAFWCDPISGHATLYWYRQILGQGPELLVQFQDESVVDDSQLPKDRFSAERLKGVDSTLKIQPAELGDSAMYLCASSVTDTQYFGPGTRLTVL.

The sample holds many counts of this clonotype. V and J are TRBV5-4 and TRBJ1-5, with 8 positions matching TRBD1. The ends lost 3 bases at V and 3 bases at J; junction bases unmatched: 8. Germline lookup yields CDR1 SGHNT and CDR2 YYREEE (reference sequence). The CDR3 runs to 16 residues. CDR3: CASSSPGQANNQPQHF. CDR3 DNA sequence: TGTGCCAGCAGCTCTCCGGGACAGGCGAACAATCAGCCCCAGCATTTT.

This clonotype was detected many times. The V call is TRBV27, the J call TRBJ2-7, with 7 bases that match TRBD1. Per germline, CDR1 MNHEY and CDR2 SMNVEV (reference sequence). The CDR3 contains 14 residues. V dropped 5 bases and J dropped 3; count of bases not matched to a gene: 7. The CDR3 nucleotides are TGTGCCAGCAGTCCCACGCGACAGGGCTACGAGCAGTACTTC. Its protein product is CASSPTRQGYEQYF.

At least ten counts were recorded for this clonotype. The chain couples TRBV15 to TRBJ2-7; 10 nucleotides match TRBD2. This CDR3 region has 13 residues. Germline loops: CDR1 LNHNV, CDR2 YYDKDF (reference sequence). The trim removed 8 bases at V and 2 bases at J, leaving 3 bases unmatched. Here the CDR3 reads CATASGGAYEQYF. CDR3 DNA: TGTGCCACCGCCAGCGGGGGGGCCTACGAGCAGTACTTC.